These 7 T cell receptor beta chains came from one sample sequenced in a study of blood T cell repertoires in COVID-19. The data were produced by immunoSEQ multiplex PCR, yet TCRdb's version contains in-frame clones alone and is incomplete. The sample has over 200,000 clones; 85% are singletons. What was sequenced was PBMCs or T cells enriched from blood (not recorded which). The receptors stem from a man between 40 and 49 years old who had recovered from COVID-19.

V is TRBV15 and J is TRBJ1-2, with TRBD1 matching 10 bases. This CDR3 comprises 14 residues. With 3 bases clipped from V and 6 bases from J, the junction kept 4 bases outside the gene matches. Germline V gene sequence: CDR1 LNHNV, CDR2 YYDKDF (reference sequence). CDR3 region: CATSRTGGFNGYTF. In DNA form, the CDR3 reads TGTGCCACCAGCAGGACAGGGGGCTTCAATGGCTACACCTTC.

The CDR3 sequence is CASSIRSGSISEQFF. The CDR3 coding sequence is TGTGCCAGCAGTATTCGCAGCGGGAGTATAAGTGAGCAGTTCTTC. The J gene is TRBJ2-1, the V gene TRBV6-4, with 8 positions matching TRBD2. CDR3 length equals 15 residues. V shed 5 bases, J shed 9 bases, and the junction held 12 bases outside the gene matches. Germline CDR1 and CDR2: MRHNA and SNTAGT.

The DNA of the CDR3 is TGTGCCAGCATCAAACGGACAGGCGGTGGCACTGAAGCTTTCTTT. Residues: CASIKRTGGGTEAFF. The rearrangement uses TRBV5-6 and TRBJ1-1; TRBD1 matches at 7 bases. V was clipped by 6 bases and J by 4 bases; unmatched bases: 12. This CDR3 is 15 amino acids long. Germline loops: CDR1 SGHDT, CDR2 YYEEEE.

This clone was observed a few times. The chain carries TRBV11-2 and TRBJ1-1; no clear D gene. The V gene's germline CDR1 is SGHAT and CDR2 FQNNGV. CDR3 size: 14 residues. The ends were cut back, 0 bases at V and 0 bases at J, with 5 bases in the middle. The CDR3 DNA reads as TGTGCCAGCAGCTTAGATCTCTTGAACACTGAAGCTTTCTTT. Protein product: CASSLDLLNTEAFF.

The J gene is TRBJ2-3, the V gene TRBV6-6, with D tentatively TRBD2 (6 bases). Trimming pared 6 bases from V and 6 bases from J, leaving 10 bases between. The CDR3 is made up of 12 amino acids. The germline gives CDR1 MNHNY, CDR2 SVGAGI (reference sequence). CDR3 nucleotides: TGTGCCAGCAGCCCCGCGGGGGATACGCAGTATTTT. Translated: CASSPAGDTQYF.

This clone has a handful of counts. This chain connects TRBV5-4 to TRBJ2-1; 7 bases are a match to TRBD2. Germline V lookup: CDR1 SGHNT, CDR2 YYREEE (reference sequence). Trimming took 3 bases from V and 2 from J; bases not matched to a gene: 2. This CDR3 comprises 14 residues. The CDR3 DNA follows: TGTGCCAGCAGCTCCGGGACTACCTACAATGAGCAGTTCTTC. Translated: CASSSGTTYNEQFF.

This chain connects TRBV5-4 to TRBJ2-1; 11 nucleotides agree with TRBD2. The V segment lost 0 bases and the J segment 5 bases; nucleotides outside the gene matches: 1. Per the germline V gene, CDR1 is SGHNT and CDR2 is YYREEE (reference sequence). CDR3 length equals 15 residues. In DNA, the CDR3 is TGTGCCAGCAGCTTGGTAGCGGGAGGGGACAATGAGCAGTTCTTC. It yields the protein CASSLVAGGDNEQFF. Combining the CDR3 with reference TRBV5-4 and TRBJ2-1 gives the whole variable domain ETGVTQSPTHLIKTRGQQVTLRCSSQSGHNTVSWYQQALGQGPQFIFQYYREEENGRGNFPPRFSGLQFPNYSSELNVNALELDDSALYLCASSLVAGGDNEQFFGPGTRLTVL.